Listed here are 9 T cell receptor beta chains from one sample, sequenced in a study of blood T cell repertoires in COVID-19 (dated by TCRdb to 2020 to 2022). The library was produced with the immunoSEQ multiplex PCR assay. TCRdb limited this immuneACCESS table to in-frame rearrangements with V and J called. A share of clones is missing; checked studies link under half to unresolved V genes, and the rest is unexplained. This sample comprises about 170,000 clones, 87% of them detected only once. The ten largest clones take up about 7% of the sample. Sequencing was done on a sample of PBMCs or T cells enriched from blood (not recorded which). Receptors originate from a woman between 45 and 60 years old who had recovered from COVID-19.

The V gene is TRBV12-5, the J gene TRBJ2-3; 9 bases are shared with TRBD1. Germline CDR1 LGHNT, CDR2 FRNRAP. This CDR3 comprises 15 residues. The junction had 7 bases not matched to a gene; V was cut back by 6 bases and J by 3 bases. CDR3: CASGLQTGGTDTQYF. CDR3 DNA: TGTGCTAGTGGCCTCCAGACAGGGGGAACAGATACGCAGTATTTT. Combining the CDR3 with reference TRBV12-5 and TRBJ2-3 gives the whole variable domain DARVTQTPRHKVTEMGQEVTMRCQPILGHNTVFWYRQTMMQGLELLAYFRNRAPLDDSGMPKDRFSAEMPDATLATLKIQPSEPRDSAVYFCASGLQTGGTDTQYFGPGTRLTVL.

V is TRBV7-9 and J is TRBJ1-6; TRBD1 might be the D (6 bases). The V gene lost 4 bases and the J gene lost 1 base, with 14 bases spanning the gap. CDR3 length: 17 amino acids. Germline CDR1 and CDR2: SEHNR and FQNEAQ (reference sequence). CDR3 sequence reads: CASSSSRDISYNSPLHF. Here the CDR3 DNA reads TGTGCCAGCAGCTCGTCCCGGGACATTTCCTATAATTCACCCCTCCACTTT.

The V and J genes are TRBV30 and TRBJ1-3; no clear D gene. Per the germline V gene, CDR1 is GTSNPN and CDR2 is SVGIG (reference sequence). The CDR3 has 11 residues. Trimming left V 4 bases short and J 9 bases short, with 10 bases between. The CDR3 here is CAWIIGGTIYF. CDR3 coding DNA: TGTGCCTGGATTATTGGAGGCACCATATATTTT.

This clone has a single count. The chain is built from TRBV2 and TRBJ2-3; TRBD2 matches at 10 bases. CDR1 and CDR2 (germline): SNHLY, FYNNEI. The CDR3 sequence is 14 residues long. V was pared by 7 bases and J by 2 bases, with 3 bases of the junction left unmatched. Here the CDR3 DNA reads TGTGCCAGCAAACTAGCGGGGACCACAGATACGCAGTATTTT. This translates into CASKLAGTTDTQYF.

This chain uses TRBV11-2 with TRBJ1-3, with D unclear. The CDR3 runs 12 residues. With 2 bases removed from V and 6 bases from J, the gap between germline ends came to 5 bases. Germline V gives CDR1 SGHAT, CDR2 FQNNGV. The CDR3 is CASSLWANTIYF. The CDR3 DNA reads TGTGCCAGCAGCTTATGGGCAAACACCATATATTTT.

The chain combines TRBV7-2 with TRBJ1-2, with TRBD1 matching 9 bases. Germline CDR1 SGHTA, CDR2 FQGNSA. The CDR3 loop spans 14 amino acids. V trimming: 0 bases; J trimming: 8 bases; junction bases outside the gene matches: 4. The CDR3 here is CASSLAYRGRGYTF. The DNA for the CDR3 is TGTGCCAGCAGCTTAGCCTACAGGGGGCGAGGCTACACCTTC.

The CDR3 region is CASRPPGGRGKEKLFF. DNA of the CDR3: TGTGCCAGCAGACCCCCGGGCGGCAGGGGAAAGGAAAAACTGTTTTTT. This rearrangement joins TRBV21-1 to TRBJ1-4; TRBD1, as called in the table, went unchecked against the DNA. TRBV21-1 constitutes a pseudogene. The CDR3 has 16 residues.

The CDR3 protein is CSAGGQGVSNYGYTF. Written as DNA, the CDR3 is TGCAGCGCCGGGGGACAGGGTGTATCTAACTATGGCTACACCTTC. V usage is TRBV29-1 and J usage is TRBJ1-2, with 9 bases matching TRBD1. With V trimmed by 7 bases and J by 0 bases, 9 bases remained unmatched. The germline gives CDR1 SQVTM, CDR2 ANQGSEA. The CDR3 totals 15 residues.

V and J are TRBV5-1 and TRBJ2-2; maybe TRBD2 (6 bases). Germline V gene data show CDR1 as SGHRS and CDR2 as YFSETQ. Trimming took off 2 bases at V and 7 bases at J, with 12 bases between the two ends. The CDR3 loop spans 14 amino acids. The CDR3 reads CASSFGGFGGELFF. For the CDR3, the DNA is TGCGCCAGCAGCTTTGGGGGGTTCGGCGGGGAGCTGTTTTTT.